This entry describes one T cell receptor (beta chain). The data originate from a study of blood T cells in healthy people across ages. Russia was home to the donors, healthy Caucasian individuals aged roughly 6 to 90. Germline CDR1 is SGHTA and CDR2 is FQGNSA. V was pared by 1 base and J by 5 bases, with 7 bases between. The CDR3 covers 13 residues. A J-beta primer mix and a sample-barcoded 5' primer were used in a second PCR of about 7 to 12 cycles. TCRdb re-called the 5' RACE reads with MiXCR, one entry per CDR3 protein. This sample yields 600,000 to 800,000 distinct CDR3 sequences, of which under 25% are seen a single time; 3% to 4% belongs to the top ten.

The gene calls are TRBV7-2 and TRBJ2-3; D gene uncertain. The sample consisted of blood. The sequence was obtained from a man between 70 and 80 years old in good health. The CDR3 spells CASSLVRLDTQYF. CDR3 sequence (DNA): TGTGCCAGCAGCTTAGTTAGGTTAGATACGCAGTATTTT.